The 8 T cell receptor beta chains below all came from one sample that was sequenced in a study of identical twins. In TCRdb, the 5' RACE reads were re-called with MiXCR into one record per CDR3 protein. The sample has some 1,700,000 distinct CDR3 sequences; about 31% are singletons. The sequenced material came from cord blood. These receptors were taken from a newborn girl in good health.

This clonotype was detected a few times. The rearrangement joins TRBV7-9 to TRBJ2-3; D not certain. Looked up from germline, CDR1 is SEHNR and CDR2 is FQNEAQ (reference sequence). Deletions cut 0 bases from V and 0 bases from J, with 7 bases between. There are 15 residues in the CDR3. The CDR3 loop reads CASSLAHSSTDTQYF. Written as DNA, the CDR3 is TGTGCCAGCAGCTTAGCACATTCTAGCACAGATACGCAGTATTTT.

The chain links TRBV20-1 to TRBJ2-7, with TRBD1 matching 7 bases. Germline V CDR1 and CDR2: DFQATT, SNEGSKA (reference sequence). CDR3 length equals 13 residues. The V segment lost 6 bases and the J segment 4 bases; nucleotides outside the gene matches: 9. The CDR3 DNA reads TGCAGTGCCACAAGTACGACAGGGTACGAGCAGTACTTC. Translated, it gives CSATSTTGYEQYF.

This clonotype was seen more than once but under ten times. The V call is TRBV6-6, the J call TRBJ2-7, with 7 nucleotides matching TRBD1. Germline CDR1 is MNHNY and CDR2 is SVGAGI (reference sequence). J was trimmed by 8 bases and V by 7 bases; bases with no gene match: 14. This CDR3 spans 14 amino acids. The CDR3 coding sequence is TGTGCCAGCAACCCCACCGGAGACAGGGCCAAGCAGTACTTC. Translation: CASNPTGDRAKQYF.

This clonotype occurred a few times. The CDR3: CASSLGGENEQFF. DNA for the CDR3: TGTGCCAGCAGCCTCGGGGGGGAGAATGAGCAGTTCTTC. The genes are TRBV3-1 and TRBJ2-1; TRBD2 matches at 8 bases. CDR3 length equals 13 residues. V gave up 4 bases and J gave up 7 bases; unmatched junction bases: 3. Germline values: CDR1 LGHDT, CDR2 YNNKEL (reference sequence).

Only a few counts were recorded for this clonotype. This chain connects TRBV6-1 to TRBJ2-7, with 8 bases fitting TRBD1. Germline V gene sequence: CDR1 MNHNS, CDR2 SASEGT. This CDR3 is 15 amino acids long. Trimming removed 4 bases from V and 2 bases from J; junction bases left unmatched: 7. The CDR3 DNA reads TGTGCCAGCAGTGTCGCCGGGACAGGCCCCTACGAGCAGTACTTC. It yields the protein CASSVAGTGPYEQYF.

The rearrangement links TRBV3-1 to TRBJ2-1, with D unclear. Trimming pared 1 base from V and 0 bases from J, leaving 7 bases between. The germline gives CDR1 LGHDT, CDR2 YNNKEL (reference sequence). This CDR3 has 15 residues. The CDR3 coding sequence is TGTGCCAGCAGCCAAGGGACGGACTCCTACAATGAGCAGTTCTTC. Translated: CASSQGTDSYNEQFF.

This clonotype was counted between two and nine times. The rearrangement uses TRBV24-1 and TRBJ2-1; weak D call: TRBD1 (5 bases). CDR1 KGHDR and CDR2 SFDVKD come from the germline V gene. The V end lost 5 bases, the J end lost 0 bases, and 7 bases lay between the germline ends. The length of the CDR3 is 14 residues. CDR3 protein: CATSGQFSYNEQFF. CDR3 in DNA: TGTGCCACCAGTGGACAGTTCTCCTACAATGAGCAGTTCTTC.

The chain is built from TRBV7-9 and TRBJ2-3; 7 positions match TRBD2. The CDR3 is 14 residues long. Germline assignment: CDR1 SEHNR and CDR2 FQNEAQ (reference sequence). With 8 bases clipped from V and 0 bases from J, the junction kept 5 bases outside the gene matches. CDR3 loop: CASLLGGSTDTQYF. CDR3 coding DNA: TGTGCCAGCCTACTGGGGGGGAGCACAGATACGCAGTATTTT. The complete variable domain, with remaining parts taken from reference TRBV7-9 and TRBJ2-3, reads DTGVSQNPRHKITKRGQNVTFRCDPISEHNRLYWYRQTLGQGPEFLTYFQNEAQLEKSRLLSDRFSAERPKGSFSTLEIQRTEQGDSAMYLCASLLGGSTDTQYFGPGTRLTVL.